The present T cell receptor beta chain was sequenced within a study of T cells in Graves' hyperthyroidism and ophthalmopathy. Study information: Peripheral blood samples were taken at initial diagnosis, prior to any treatment.

Points on this clonotype: A read error may be the cause here, since a much bigger clone is one base away.

From germline, CDR1 is GTSNPN and CDR2 SVGIG (reference sequence). V gave up 7 bases and J gave up 2 bases, with 21 bases separating them. This CDR3 spans 16 amino acids. Amplified regions were TCR beta CDR3 sequences from RNA transcripts. RT-PCR in the first round (using the HTBI primer set) targeted the TCR CDR3. TCRdb called the multiplex PCR reads again in MiXCR, with one record for every CDR3 protein. Of around 340,000 distinct CDR3 sequences listed, approximately 15% are singletons. The sample was blood. The V and J genes are TRBV30 and TRBJ1-5; D is perhaps TRBD1 (6 bases). This sequence was found in a woman between 25 and 40 years old with Graves' hyperthyroidism. Here the CDR3 DNA reads TGTGCCTTGAGCCATGAGGAGGCAGGGGGCAATCAGCCCCAGCATTTT. Its protein product is CALSHEEAGGNQPQHF.